What follows are 10 T cell receptor beta chains derived from one specimen sequenced in a study of beta chain features in type 1 diabetes. Study-wide points: All four CD4+ subsets of Type 1 diabetes patients contained TCRB CDR3s that were moderately but significantly shorter.

Isolated RNA was reverse transcribed in full, so expressed TCRB transcripts were sequenced. Data came from immunoSEQ multiplex PCR; TCRdb stores just in-frame clones and leaves some out. In the table there are under 300,000 clones, approximately 10% of which are singletons. What these receptors recognize is not known. The sequencing input was naive CD4+ T cells from blood. All receptors derive from a man aged 25 to 40 with type 1 diabetes.

This chain links TRBV6-5 with TRBJ1-6; D gene unclear. The CDR3 totals 15 residues. V gave up 0 bases and J gave up 1 base, with 4 bases separating them. Looked up from germline, CDR1 is MNHEY and CDR2 is SVGAGI. CDR3 loop: CASSYSFSYNSPLHF. DNA for the CDR3: TGTGCCAGCAGTTACTCCTTTTCCTATAATTCACCCCTCCACTTT.

This clone showed up just a few times. The chain is built from TRBV11-2 and TRBJ2-2; weak D call: TRBD2 (6 bases). CDR3 length: 14 amino acids. Germline assignment: CDR1 SGHAT and CDR2 FQNNGV. Trimming stripped 4 bases from V and 6 bases from J, with 12 bases between. CDR3 protein: CASSSLRGSGELFF. The CDR3, as DNA: TGTGCCAGCAGCTCCCTGCGGGGCTCCGGGGAGCTGTTTTTT. The full variable domain, completed using reference TRBV11-2 and TRBJ2-2, is EAGVAQSPRYKIIEKRQSVAFWCNPISGHATLYWYQQILGQGPKLLIQFQNNGVVDDSQLPKDRFSAERLKGVDSTLKIQPAKLEDSAVYLCASSSLRGSGELFFGEGSRLTVL.

The V call is TRBV2, the J call TRBJ2-1, with 12 bases identical to TRBD2. Germline assignment: CDR1 SNHLY and CDR2 FYNNEI. The CDR3 length is 15 residues. J lost 8 bases, V lost 6 bases, and 8 bases had no gene match. CDR3 sequence reads: CASRQLAGGVHEQFF. CDR3 in DNA: TGTGCCAGCAGGCAACTAGCGGGGGGAGTACATGAGCAGTTCTTC.

V usage is TRBV2 and J usage is TRBJ1-1; TRBD1 is a possible D gene (6 bases). The germline gives CDR1 SNHLY, CDR2 FYNNEI. V gave up 4 bases and J gave up 2 bases, with 14 bases separating them. This CDR3 is 15 amino acids long. In nucleotides, the CDR3 is TGTGCCAGCAGTGTATCAGGGGTTGGAAACACTGAAGCTTTCTTT. Translating it yields CASSVSGVGNTEAFF. Combining the CDR3 with reference TRBV2 and TRBJ1-1 gives the whole variable domain EPEVTQTPSHQVTQMGQEVILRCVPISNHLYFYWYRQILGQKVEFLVSFYNNEISEKSEIFDDQFSVERPDGSNFTLKIRSTKLEDSAMYFCASSVSGVGNTEAFFGQGTRLTVV.

The chain links TRBV7-2 to TRBJ2-1; 9 bases map to TRBD2. CDR1 and CDR2 (germline): SGHTA, FQGNSA. V was pared by 4 bases and J by 7 bases, with 8 bases of the junction left unmatched. CDR3 length: 15 residues. CDR3 amino acids: CASSSWAGGPNEQFF. DNA for the CDR3: TGTGCCAGCAGCTCTTGGGCGGGGGGGCCGAATGAGCAGTTCTTC.

This clone was counted between two and nine times. The chain recombines TRBV7-9 with TRBJ2-7, with D maybe TRBD2 (5 bases). The V end lost 5 bases, the J end lost 3 bases, and 14 bases lay between the germline ends. This CDR3 comprises 14 residues. Germline V gene sequence: CDR1 SEHNR, CDR2 FQNEAQ (reference sequence). CDR3 loop: CASSPGNRNYEQYF. Here the CDR3 DNA reads TGTGCCAGCAGCCCGGGGAACAGAAACTACGAGCAGTACTTC.

The chain links TRBV27 to TRBJ1-5, with D perhaps matching TRBD1 (6 bases). The CDR3 is 15 residues long. The V gene's germline CDR1 is MNHEY and CDR2 SMNVEV (reference sequence). Trimming took 0 bases from V and 6 from J, leaving 12 bases between them. CDR3 in DNA: TGTGCCAGCAGTTTATCGGTGGTAGGGGGTCAGCCCCAGCATTTT. This translates into CASSLSVVGGQPQHF.

The chain is built from TRBV4-2 and TRBJ2-3; TRBD1 matches 10 bases. This CDR3 spans 16 amino acids. The germline gives CDR1 LGHNA, CDR2 YNFKEQ. V gave up 5 bases and J gave up 1 base; unmatched junction bases: 6. CDR3 bases: TGTGCCAGCAGCTTGGGACAGGGGATAGGCACAGATACGCAGTATTTT. This translates into CASSLGQGIGTDTQYF.

V and J are TRBV2 and TRBJ1-2; 7 nucleotides align to TRBD1. CDR1 and CDR2 (germline): SNHLY, FYNNEI. Trimming at V came to 9 bases and at J to 8 bases, leaving 12 bases not matched to a gene. CDR3 length: 13 amino acids. CDR3 sequence: CASDRAPAMGYTF. CDR3 coding DNA: TGTGCCAGTGACAGGGCCCCCGCTATGGGCTACACCTTC.

The chain employs TRBV7-9 and TRBJ2-7; 10 positions match TRBD1. The CDR3 totals 12 residues. V dropped 11 bases and J dropped 5; count of bases not matched to a gene: 6. CDR1 is SEHNR, CDR2 FQNEAQ, per germline (reference sequence). Written as DNA, the CDR3 is TGTGCCGGAGAGACAGGGGGCAACGAGCAGTACTTC. It yields the protein CAGETGGNEQYF.